Listed here are 5 T cell receptor beta chains from one sample, sequenced in a study of identical twins. Using its own MiXCR run on the 5' RACE reads, TCRdb lists one record per CDR3 protein. The repertoire includes approximately 600,000 distinct CDR3 sequences, 9.6% of them detected once, and under 3.5% sits in the top ten. The same sample was also studied in work on yellow fever vaccine responses in identical twins.

The sample comprised PBMCs. The source of these receptors is a woman aged 18-30 years in good health.

In this sample, this clonotype turned up a few times. V usage is TRBV28 and J usage is TRBJ2-1; TRBD2 matches 8 bases. The CDR3 spans 14 residues. V gave up 6 bases and J gave up 9 bases; unmatched junction bases: 10. From germline, CDR1 is MDHEN and CDR2 SYDVKM. The CDR3 bases are TGTGCCAGCAGCCCCCGGGGGGGGTTGAGTGAGCAGTTCTTC. Translating it yields CASSPRGGLSEQFF.

This chain connects TRBV11-2 to TRBJ2-2, with 7 bases identical to TRBD2. The trim removed 5 bases at V and 3 bases at J, leaving 9 bases unmatched. Germline CDR1 reads SGHAT; CDR2 reads FQNNGV. This CDR3 is built from 16 residues. CDR3 sequence (DNA): TGTGCCAGCAGCCCTCGACCTAGCGGCTACACCGGGGAGCTGTTTTTT. Translation: CASSPRPSGYTGELFF.

V gene TRBV7-8 combines with J gene TRBJ2-7; 10 positions match TRBD2. From germline, CDR1 is SGHVS and CDR2 FQNEAQ. J was trimmed by 5 bases and V by 5 bases; bases with no gene match: 24. This CDR3 spans 20 amino acids. CDR3 protein: CASSPLIPTRLAGTLHEQYF. The CDR3 bases are TGTGCCAGCAGCCCCCTCATACCCACCCGACTAGCGGGTACCCTACACGAGCAGTACTTC.

This CDR3 reads CASSGTGETQYF. The CDR3 DNA reads as TGTGCCAGCAGTGGCACGGGGGAGACCCAGTACTTC. This chain connects TRBV28 to TRBJ2-5; D possibly corresponds to TRBD2 (5 bases). The germline V gene has CDR1 MDHEN and CDR2 SYDVKM. Deletions cut 5 bases from V and 5 bases from J, with 9 bases between. This CDR3 has 12 residues.

The sample holds many counts of this clonotype. In DNA, the CDR3 is TGCAGCGCTGGGACACCCTCGAACACCGGGGAGCTGTTTTTT. This sequence encodes CSAGTPSNTGELFF. The chain combines TRBV20-1 with TRBJ2-2, with a possible D match to TRBD1 (6 bases). The CDR3 consists of 14 residues. Germline CDR1 and CDR2: DFQATT and SNEGSKA (reference sequence).